This T cell receptor beta chain was profiled in a study of blood T cell repertoires in COVID-19. The CDR3 has 14 residues. Germline loops: CDR1 MNHEY, CDR2 SVGAGI. Trimming at V came to 5 bases and at J to 4 bases, leaving 6 bases not matched to a gene. This clone has just one count. Assay: immunoSEQ multiplex PCR; the TCRdb copy retains only in-frame clones and omits some. Altogether approximately 240,000 clones are present, about 86% being singletons, with the ten largest covering roughly 3.3%. The sequenced sample was PBMCs or T cells enriched from blood (not recorded which). This chain connects TRBV6-5 to TRBJ2-7; 9 nucleotides match TRBD1. The clonotype comes from a woman in her forties or fifties in a cohort exposed to, infected with or recovered from COVID-19 (not recorded which). This CDR3 is CASSQTTGGYEQYF. The DNA for the CDR3 is TGTGCCAGCAGTCAGACGACAGGGGGGTACGAGCAGTACTTC.